This T cell receptor (beta chain) was captured in a study of T cell responses to AZD1222 COVID-19 vaccine. Study-wide results and caveats: Samples come after the peak T cell response, not at day 14. AZD1222 recipients seropositive at baseline numbered only 5 to 7.

The sample holds a few counts of this clone. Its matching antigen is unknown. The table came from immunoSEQ multiplex PCR; TCRdb's copy has only in-frame clones and leaves some out. The sample shows more than 100,000 clones, about nine tenths of them seen only once. V dropped 5 bases and J dropped 6; count of bases not matched to a gene: 11. The CDR3 has 15 residues. Looked up from germline, CDR1 is SGHRS and CDR2 is YFSETQ. This clonotype was obtained from an adult in good health. The V gene is TRBV5-1, the J gene TRBJ1-3; 7 bases map to TRBD1. The sample in question was peripheral blood, obtained on day 0 of AZD1222 vaccination. The CDR3 sequence: CASSSSGTDTNTIYF. In DNA, the CDR3 is TGCGCCAGCAGTTCATCCGGGACAGACACAAACACCATATATTTT. The full variable domain, completed using reference TRBV5-1 and TRBJ1-3, is KAGVTQTPRYLIKTRGQQVTLSCSPISGHRSVSWYQQTPGQGLQFLFEYFSETQRNKGNFPGRFSGRQFSNSRSEMNVSTLELGDSALYLCASSSSGTDTNTIYFGEGSWLTVV.